This TCR beta chain is drawn from a study of blood T cell repertoires in COVID-19. Some clones are missing from TCRdb's copy, which holds only in-frame ones; the method was immunoSEQ multiplex PCR. The data hold 200,000 to 250,000 clones, with 75% to 85% observed a single time. In germline, CDR1 is GTSNPN, CDR2 SVGIG (reference sequence). The CDR3 has 18 residues. The V and J ends lost 0 bases and 6 bases, in that order; junction bases with no gene match: 15. The source material was peripheral blood. The chain links TRBV30 to TRBJ2-7; 12 bases fit TRBD2. This sequence was found in a woman younger than 45 with COVID-19, enrolled during active disease. The CDR3 nucleotides are TGTGCCTGGAGTGTACGTCGGTCTAGCGGGGGGGAAAACTCCGAGCAGTACTTC. Translation: CAWSVRRSSGGENSEQYF.